This is a list of T cell receptor beta chains from one sample in a study of PD-1 blockade in classical Hodgkin lymphoma. The protocol was immunoSEQ multiplex PCR, while the TCRdb copy is restricted to in-frame clones and leaves out a portion. The sample holds roughly 62,000 clones, about 91% seen once. The source was peripheral blood mononuclear cells (PBMCs), collected at baseline. These receptors originate from a human donor with classical Hodgkin lymphoma. Both conserved end residues are part of each CDR3. D genes are given only for firm matches. The size entry is marked missing in some rows and otherwise reads once, few, many or a size class.

J gene: TRBJ2-5
D gene: TRBD2
clone size: -
V gene: TRBV7-9
CDR3 protein: CASSSSRRRTSGGGETQYF
CDR3 DNA: TGTGCCAGCAGCTCCAGCCGGAGGAGGACTAGCGGGGGGGGAGAGACCCAGTACTTC

J gene: TRBJ2-5
D gene: -
clone size: -
V gene: TRBV7-8
CDR3 protein: CASSWGGGLQETQYF
CDR3 DNA: TGTGCCAGCAGCTGGGGTGGGGGGTTACAAGAGACCCAGTACTTC

J gene: TRBJ1-1
D gene: TRBD1
clone size: -
V gene: TRBV6-5
CDR3 protein: CASSFNYGQGAEAFF
CDR3 DNA: TGTGCCAGCAGCTTTAATTACGGACAGGGCGCTGAAGCTTTCTTT

J gene: TRBJ2-5
D gene: -
clone size: -
V gene: TRBV6-5
CDR3 protein: CASSYSGGEETQYF
CDR3 DNA: TGTGCCAGCAGTTACTCGGGCGGGGAAGAGACCCAGTACTTC

J gene: TRBJ1-5
D gene: -
clone size: -
V gene: TRBV7-3
CDR3 protein: CASSLNAEGPQHF
CDR3 DNA: TGTGCCAGCAGCTTAAACGCCGAGGGGCCCCAGCATTTT

J gene: TRBJ2-1
D gene: -
clone size: -
V gene: TRBV9
CDR3 protein: CASSVEVNYNEQFF
CDR3 DNA: TGTGCCAGCAGCGTAGAAGTCAATTACAATGAGCAGTTCTTC

J gene: TRBJ2-1
D gene: TRBD2
clone size: once
V gene: TRBV6-6
CDR3 protein: CAWGGSYNEQFF
CDR3 DNA: TGTGCCTGGGGGGGTTCCTACAATGAGCAGTTCTTC

J gene: TRBJ1-5
D gene: -
clone size: -
V gene: TRBV11-2
CDR3 protein: CASSLDVSNQPQHF
CDR3 DNA: TGTGCCAGCAGCTTAGATGTCAGCAATCAGCCCCAGCATTTT

J gene: TRBJ1-4
D gene: -
clone size: few
V gene: TRBV5-1
CDR3 protein: CASSLIPEGGEKLFF
CDR3 DNA: TGCGCCAGCAGCTTAATTCCCGAAGGAGGGGAAAAACTGTTTTTT

J gene: TRBJ1-2
D gene: -
clone size: -
V gene: TRBV19
CDR3 protein: CASTKGGLGYGYTF
CDR3 DNA: TGTGCCAGTACCAAGGGAGGGCTTGGCTATGGCTACACCTTC

J gene: TRBJ1-2
D gene: TRBD1
clone size: -
V gene: TRBV28
CDR3 protein: CASSLDRGYGYTF
CDR3 DNA: TGTGCCAGCAGCCTTGACAGGGGGTACGGCTACACCTTC

J gene: TRBJ1-5
D gene: -
clone size: -
V gene: TRBV7-3
CDR3 protein: CASSELGLQPQHF
CDR3 DNA: TGTGCCAGCAGCGAGTTAGGTTTGCAGCCCCAGCATTTT

J gene: TRBJ2-3
D gene: TRBD2
clone size: -
V gene: TRBV30
CDR3 protein: CAWRMLAERTDTQYF
CDR3 DNA: TGTGCCTGGAGAATGCTAGCGGAACGCACAGATACGCAGTATTTT

J gene: TRBJ2-5
D gene: -
clone size: once
V gene: TRBV11-2
CDR3 protein: CASSLQGDVGQETQYF
CDR3 DNA: TGTGCCAGCAGCTTGCAAGGGGATGTCGGGCAAGAGACCCAGTACTTC

J gene: TRBJ1-1
D gene: -
clone size: -
V gene: TRBV28
CDR3 protein: CASSLYGSNTEAFF
CDR3 DNA: TGTGCCAGCAGTCTCTATGGGTCGAACACTGAAGCTTTCTTT

J gene: TRBJ1-2
D gene: TRBD1
clone size: -
V gene: TRBV19
CDR3 protein: CASSTNRGGYTF
CDR3 DNA: TGTGCCAGTAGTACCAACAGGGGAGGCTACACCTTC

J gene: TRBJ1-1
D gene: TRBD1
clone size: -
V gene: TRBV5-4
CDR3 protein: CASSLGRGANTEAFF
CDR3 DNA: TGTGCCAGCAGCTTGGGCAGGGGGGCGAACACTGAAGCTTTCTTT

J gene: TRBJ1-1
D gene: -
clone size: -
V gene: TRBV6-1
CDR3 protein: CAIIGVRNTEAFF
CDR3 DNA: TGTGCCATCATAGGGGTTAGGAACACTGAAGCTTTCTTT

J gene: TRBJ2-5
D gene: -
clone size: -
V gene: TRBV7-6
CDR3 protein: CASSLSVGAWAQYF
CDR3 DNA: TGTGCCAGCAGCCTATCAGTGGGGGCCTGGGCCCAGTACTTC

J gene: TRBJ1-1
D gene: -
clone size: once
V gene: TRBV15
CDR3 protein: CATSRGWGLNTEAFF
CDR3 DNA: TGTGCCACCAGCAGAGGCTGGGGCTTGAACACTGAAGCTTTCTTT

J gene: TRBJ2-7
D gene: -
clone size: once
V gene: TRBV11-2
CDR3 protein: CASSRLQGQSFYEQYF
CDR3 DNA: TGTGCCAGCAGCCGTCTTCAGGGCCAGAGCTTCTACGAGCAGTACTTC

J gene: TRBJ2-5
D gene: -
clone size: -
V gene: TRBV11-3
CDR3 protein: CASSLVPIEGPQAETQYF
CDR3 DNA: TGTGCCAGCAGCTTAGTGCCCATTGAAGGCCCCCAAGCGGAGACCCAGTACTTC

J gene: TRBJ2-1
D gene: TRBD2
clone size: -
V gene: TRBV7-6
CDR3 protein: CASRKTSGGSSSYNEQFF
CDR3 DNA: TGTGCCAGCAGGAAGACTAGCGGGGGGTCTAGCTCCTACAATGAGCAGTTCTTC

J gene: TRBJ2-5
D gene: -
clone size: -
V gene: TRBV4-2
CDR3 protein: CASSQKPPGGPETQYF
CDR3 DNA: TGTGCCAGCAGCCAAAAACCACCGGGGGGCCCAGAGACCCAGTACTTC

J gene: TRBJ1-5
D gene: -
clone size: -
V gene: TRBV12-2
CDR3 protein: CASRLIRNQPQHF
CDR3 DNA: TGTGCAAGTCGCTTAATACGGAATCAGCCCCAGCATTTT

J gene: TRBJ1-6
D gene: -
clone size: -
V gene: TRBV4-2
CDR3 protein: CASSQLTASPLHF
CDR3 DNA: TGTGCCAGCAGCCAATTAACAGCATCACCCCTCCACTTT

J gene: TRBJ2-2
D gene: -
clone size: -
V gene: TRBV11-2
CDR3 protein: CASSLLDRVTGELFF
CDR3 DNA: TGTGCCAGCAGCTTACTTGACAGAGTCACCGGGGAGCTGTTTTTT

J gene: TRBJ1-6
D gene: -
clone size: few
V gene: TRBV19
CDR3 protein: CASALNLTPNNSPLHF
CDR3 DNA: TGTGCCAGCGCCCTTAACTTGACACCGAATAATTCACCCCTCCACTTT

J gene: TRBJ2-4
D gene: TRBD1
clone size: -
V gene: TRBV28
CDR3 protein: CASSLSGQGLAKNIQYF
CDR3 DNA: TGTGCCAGCAGTTTATCCGGACAGGGACTAGCCAAAAACATTCAGTACTTC

J gene: TRBJ2-2
D gene: TRBD1
clone size: -
V gene: TRBV9
CDR3 protein: CASSEGQGWAGELFF
CDR3 DNA: TGTGCCAGCAGCGAAGGACAGGGGTGGGCCGGGGAGCTGTTTTTT

J gene: TRBJ1-2
D gene: -
clone size: -
V gene: TRBV2
CDR3 protein: CASSEGSVLYGYTF
CDR3 DNA: TGTGCCAGCAGTGAAGGATCGGTTCTCTATGGCTACACCTTC

J gene: TRBJ2-3
D gene: -
clone size: -
V gene: TRBV5-4
CDR3 protein: CASSSQAGSSTDTQYF
CDR3 DNA: TGTGCCAGCAGCTCTCAGGCCGGGAGTAGCACAGATACGCAGTATTTT

J gene: TRBJ2-7
D gene: -
clone size: -
V gene: TRBV7-9
CDR3 protein: CASSVGTGYEQYF
CDR3 DNA: TGTGCCAGCAGCGTCGGGACGGGCTACGAGCAGTACTTC

J gene: TRBJ2-1
D gene: -
clone size: -
V gene: TRBV5-1
CDR3 protein: CASSVRTGANEQFF
CDR3 DNA: TGCGCCAGCAGTGTTAGGACGGGAGCCAATGAGCAGTTCTTC

J gene: TRBJ2-7
D gene: -
clone size: -
V gene: TRBV15
CDR3 protein: CATSSHGQLEGYEQYF
CDR3 DNA: TGTGCCACCAGCAGTCATGGACAGTTGGAGGGTTACGAGCAGTACTTC

J gene: TRBJ1-6
D gene: -
clone size: -
V gene: TRBV28
CDR3 protein: CASSPPTGTNSPLHF
CDR3 DNA: TGTGCCAGCAGTCCACCGACAGGCACTAATTCACCCCTCCACTTT

J gene: TRBJ2-2
D gene: -
clone size: -
V gene: TRBV18
CDR3 protein: CASSPVIAEYTGELFF
CDR3 DNA: TGTGCCAGCTCACCAGTGATAGCGGAGTACACCGGGGAGCTGTTTTTT

J gene: TRBJ2-7
D gene: -
clone size: -
V gene: TRBV19
CDR3 protein: CASSTIQGYEQYF
CDR3 DNA: TGTGCCAGTAGTACAATCCAGGGTTACGAGCAGTACTTC

J gene: TRBJ2-7
D gene: -
clone size: -
V gene: TRBV7-8
CDR3 protein: CASSSQRWRPYEQYF
CDR3 DNA: TGTGCCAGCAGCTCTCAGCGGTGGAGACCCTACGAGCAGTACTTC

J gene: TRBJ1-1
D gene: -
clone size: few
V gene: TRBV7-3
CDR3 protein: CASSPADRSEAFF
CDR3 DNA: TGTGCCAGCAGCCCCGCCGACAGGAGTGAAGCTTTCTTT

J gene: TRBJ2-3
D gene: TRBD2
clone size: -
V gene: TRBV13
CDR3 protein: CASRTRGGGSDTQYF
CDR3 DNA: TGTGCCAGCAGAACACGGGGGGGCGGTTCAGATACGCAGTATTTT

J gene: TRBJ1-6
D gene: -
clone size: -
V gene: TRBV6-6
CDR3 protein: CASSRDTYNSPLHF
CDR3 DNA: TGTGCCAGCAGCCGGGACACCTATAATTCACCCCTCCACTTT

J gene: TRBJ2-7
D gene: -
clone size: -
V gene: TRBV7-3
CDR3 protein: CASSLGGGPLSYEQYF
CDR3 DNA: TGTGCCAGCAGCCTAGGTGGGGGGCCCCTTTCCTACGAGCAGTACTTC

J gene: TRBJ2-1
D gene: -
clone size: -
V gene: TRBV7-7
CDR3 protein: CASSLGGVSYNEQFF
CDR3 DNA: TGTGCCAGCAGCTTAGGGGGGGTCTCCTACAATGAGCAGTTCTTC

J gene: TRBJ2-7
D gene: -
clone size: -
V gene: TRBV5-3
CDR3 protein: CARSCPTSRVYEQYF
CDR3 DNA: TGTGCCAGAAGCTGTCCTACCTCAAGGGTCTACGAGCAGTACTTC

J gene: TRBJ1-2
D gene: -
clone size: -
V gene: TRBV6-1
CDR3 protein: CASKRSGTPYGYTF
CDR3 DNA: TGTGCCAGCAAGCGCTCCGGGACACCTTATGGCTACACCTTC

J gene: TRBJ1-5
D gene: -
clone size: -
V gene: TRBV11-2
CDR3 protein: CASSLGGRGWQPQHF
CDR3 DNA: TGTGCCAGCAGCTTAGGGGGGCGCGGGTGGCAGCCCCAGCATTTT

J gene: TRBJ2-7
D gene: TRBD2
clone size: -
V gene: TRBV6-6
CDR3 protein: CASKLAGGTREQYF
CDR3 DNA: TGTGCCAGCAAACTAGCGGGGGGTACTAGAGAGCAGTACTTC

J gene: TRBJ2-3
D gene: -
clone size: -
V gene: TRBV7-2
CDR3 protein: CASSLVAGSSTLNTQYF
CDR3 DNA: TGTGCCAGCAGCTTAGTGGCGGGCTCTTCCACACTAAATACGCAGTATTTT

J gene: TRBJ1-1
D gene: -
clone size: few
V gene: TRBV14
CDR3 protein: CASSQGDSPRSVAFF
CDR3 DNA: TGTGCCAGCAGCCAAGGAGATTCTCCACGTTCCGTAGCTTTCTTT

J gene: TRBJ1-2
D gene: -
clone size: few
V gene: TRBV20-1
CDR3 protein: CSVPGGVGYTF
CDR3 DNA: TGCAGTGTTCCGGGAGGGGTTGGCTACACCTTC

J gene: TRBJ1-1
D gene: TRBD1
clone size: few
V gene: TRBV5-4
CDR3 protein: CASSFLGGWGGQMNTEAFF
CDR3 DNA: TGTGCCAGCAGCTTTTTAGGGGGCTGGGGAGGACAGATGAACACTGAAGCTTTCTTT

J gene: TRBJ2-7
D gene: -
clone size: -
V gene: TRBV5-5
CDR3 protein: CASSLGDGSYEQYF
CDR3 DNA: TGTGCCAGCAGCTTGGGGGACGGCTCCTACGAGCAGTACTTC

J gene: TRBJ2-2
D gene: TRBD1
clone size: -
V gene: TRBV18
CDR3 protein: CASPGTGRTGELFF
CDR3 DNA: TGTGCCAGCCCCGGGACAGGGAGGACCGGGGAGCTGTTTTTT

J gene: TRBJ2-7
D gene: TRBD2
clone size: few
V gene: TRBV7-8
CDR3 protein: CASSFPGTINEQYF
CDR3 DNA: TGTGCCAGCAGCTTCCCCGGGACTATTAACGAGCAGTACTTC